The 31 T cell receptor beta chains given below trace back to one sample, sequenced in a study of Graves' ophthalmopathy and Graves' hyperthyroidism. The study amplified TCR beta CDR3 regions using RNA transcripts. Investigators did first-round RT-PCR with HTBI primers, then second-round multiplex PCR. TCRdb re-analysed the multiplex PCR reads in MiXCR, keeping a single row per CDR3 protein. The sample carries over 650,000 distinct CDR3 sequences, over 40% recorded once. The sample taken for sequencing was peripheral blood. The source is an adult man with Graves' ophthalmopathy.

This clonotype was seen more than once but under ten times. The J gene is TRBJ2-7, the V gene TRBV20-1, with D tentatively TRBD2 (6 bases). This CDR3 contains 15 residues. Germline CDR1 and CDR2: DFQATT and SNEGSKA (reference sequence). V was clipped by 4 bases and J by 6 bases, with 22 bases between them. The chain's CDR3 is CSATQDIAVLSEQYF. DNA of the CDR3: TGCAGTGCTACCCAAGACATAGCGGTTCTCAGCGAGCAGTACTTC.

The chain links TRBV12-3 or TRBV12-4 to TRBJ1-4; 7 bases are shared with TRBD1. The V and J ends lost 5 bases and 5 bases, in that order; junction bases with no gene match: 2. This CDR3 has 13 residues. The CDR3 spells CASSNRGNEKLFF. Here the CDR3 DNA reads TGTGCCAGCAGTAACAGGGGAAATGAAAAACTGTTTTTT.

V gene TRBV4-2 combines with J gene TRBJ1-2; D possibly corresponds to TRBD1 (5 bases). CDR1 is LGHNA, CDR2 YNFKEQ, per germline. The V end was cut by 1 base, the J end by 3 bases, with 15 bases between. This CDR3 comprises 16 residues. CDR3 sequence reads: CASSQVQFQGDYGYTF. The CDR3 nucleotides are TGTGCCAGCAGCCAAGTTCAGTTCCAAGGGGACTATGGCTACACCTTC.

As concerns this clonotype: In this CDR3 the conserved last residue, phenylalanine or tryptophan, is missing, so a read error is likely. This chain uses TRBV29-1 with TRBJ1-1, with 9 bases matching TRBD1. Losses at the gene ends were 8 bases for V and 2 bases for J; bases not matched to a gene: 6. CDR1 and CDR2 from the germline V gene are SQVTM and ANQGSEA. This CDR3 contains 13 residues. CDR3 DNA sequence: TGCAGCTCAGGACAGGGGACAAACACTGAAGCTTTCCTT. Its protein is CSSGQGTNTEAFL.

The V and J genes are TRBV7-9 and TRBJ1-6; TRBD1 aligns across 7 bases. This CDR3 has 13 residues. Germline assignment: CDR1 SEHNR and CDR2 FQNEAQ (reference sequence). Trimming removed 2 bases from V and 10 bases from J; junction bases left unmatched: 2. CDR3 bases: TGTGCCAGCAGCTTACCAGGGGGATCACCCCTCCACTTT. It yields the protein CASSLPGGSPLHF.

As to this clonotype: A read error may be the cause here, since a much bigger clone is one base away. The rearrangement joins TRBV10-3 to TRBJ1-1, with D possibly matching TRBD1 (5 bases). The CDR3 has 16 residues. The V end lost 5 bases, the J end lost 3 bases, and 19 bases lay between the germline ends. The germline V gene encodes CDR1 ENHRY and CDR2 SYGVKD. DNA for the CDR3: TGTGCCATCAGTTACGGAACCGGGACGGTCGACACTGAAGCTTTCTTT. Its protein is CAISYGTGTVDTEAFF.

With respect to this clonotype: Germline and junction disagree at one end, which may indicate a read error. The rearrangement joins TRBV6-5 to TRBJ1-2, with D perhaps matching TRBD1 (5 bases). The CDR3 is 13 residues long. Germline values: CDR1 MNHEY, CDR2 SVGAGI. The CDR3 bases are TGTGCCAGCAGTCCCGGGACCAACTATGGCTGCACCTTC. Its translation: CASSPGTNYGCTF.

This sequence joins TRBV25-1 and TRBJ2-7; D is tentatively TRBD1 or TRBD2 (7 bases each). V lost 4 bases, J lost 5 bases, and 15 bases lay in between. Germline V gene lookup returns CDR1 MGHDK and CDR2 SYGVNS. CDR3 length: 14 amino acids. The CDR3 coding sequence is TGTGCCAGCAGTGGAAGCGGGACAGTGGACGAGCAGTACTTC. It yields the protein CASSGSGTVDEQYF.

About this clonotype: A much larger clone lies one base from this, so it may be a read error. The chain links TRBV25-1 to TRBJ2-7, with 7 bases fitting TRBD2. The CDR3 has 16 residues. Unmatched junction bases numbered 10, after V lost 5 bases and J lost 0 bases. Germline V gene lookup returns CDR1 MGHDK and CDR2 SYGVNS. The CDR3 DNA reads TGTGCCAGCAGTCCGGCGGCCCTAGCGGACTCCTACGAGCAGTACTTC. As protein: CASSPAALADSYEQYF.

This chain joins TRBV11-2 and TRBJ1-1; 9 bases are a match to TRBD1. J lost 4 bases, V lost 5 bases, and 5 bases had no gene match. There are 14 residues in the CDR3. Germline CDR1 is SGHAT and CDR2 is FQNNGV. The CDR3 bases are TGTGCCAGCAGCGTCAACAGGGGGCTCACTGAAGCTTTCTTT. It translates to CASSVNRGLTEAFF.

This clonotype showed up many times. The chain carries TRBV2 and TRBJ2-7; 7 nucleotides match TRBD1. The V gene end was trimmed by 6 bases and the J gene end by 0 bases; junction bases not matched to a gene: 5. The CDR3 has 14 residues. CDR1 is SNHLY and CDR2 is FYNNEI in the germline V gene. In nucleotides, the CDR3 is TGTGCCAGCAGACCGGGACAGAGCTCCTACGAGCAGTACTTC. Translating gives CASRPGQSSYEQYF.

The J gene is TRBJ2-3, the V gene TRBV29-1; TRBD2 aligns across 12 bases. The CDR3 covers 14 residues. In germline, CDR1 is SQVTM, CDR2 ANQGSEA. The trim removed 6 bases at V and 2 bases at J, leaving 3 bases unmatched. CDR3 sequence reads: CSVGTSGYTDTQYF. In DNA, the CDR3 is TGCAGCGTGGGGACTAGCGGGTACACAGATACGCAGTATTTT.

This clonotype was observed many times. The rearrangement joins TRBV7-8 to TRBJ2-7, with D hard to call. The CDR3 is 14 amino acids. Trimming removed 9 bases from V and 2 bases from J, with 17 bases in between. Germline values: CDR1 SGHVS, CDR2 FQNEAQ. CDR3 amino acids: CASTESGTAYEQYF. The CDR3 region has the DNA TGTGCCAGTACCGAGAGTGGTACCGCCTACGAGCAGTACTTC.

The V and J genes are TRBV7-2 and TRBJ2-7, with D perhaps assigned TRBD1 or TRBD2 (5 bases each). Trimming removed 1 base at V and 0 bases at J, with 16 bases between. Per the germline V gene, CDR1 is SGHTA and CDR2 is FQGNSA. The CDR3 is 17 amino acids. In DNA form, the CDR3 reads TGTGCCAGCAGCTTAGTATTCGGGACGGGGAGCTCCTACGAGCAGTACTTC. It specifies CASSLVFGTGSSYEQYF.

This clonotype has ten or more counts. The DNA is omitted, as the CDR3 cannot be located on it reliably, and the CDR3 follows TCRdb's listing. V is TRBV6-2 or TRBV6-3 and J is TRBJ1-1. 14 amino acids form the CDR3, both terminal residues included. CDR1 is MNHEY, CDR2 SVGEGT, per germline. The CDR3 loop is CASSSSTGNTEAFF.

This clonotype was counted ten times or more. This chain connects TRBV24-1 to TRBJ1-1; perhaps TRBD1 as D (5 bases). V lost 7 bases and J lost 4, with 18 bases in between. Germline V gives CDR1 KGHDR, CDR2 SFDVKD. The CDR3 contains 15 residues. CDR3 loop: CATRIGLRGITEAFF. In DNA form, the CDR3 reads TGTGCCACCAGGATCGGTCTGAGGGGAATCACTGAAGCTTTCTTT.

This clonotype came up many times. The chain carries TRBV29-1 and TRBJ1-6, with D uncertain. This CDR3 is built from 13 residues. From germline, CDR1 is SQVTM and CDR2 ANQGSEA. Trimming removed 4 bases at V and 7 bases at J, with 11 bases between. CDR3 bases: TGCAGCGTTGCCGTGAGCTGGAATTCACCCCTCCACTTT. This gives the protein CSVAVSWNSPLHF.

With regard to this clonotype: A much larger clone is a single base away; this may be a read error. The chain links TRBV20-1 to TRBJ2-5, with TRBD1 matching over 7 bases. The CDR3 loop spans 14 amino acids. The germline V gene encodes CDR1 DFQATT and CDR2 SNEGSKA (reference sequence). The CDR3 DNA is TGCAGTACTAGAGCCCAAGGGGGCGGTGAGACCCAGTACTTC. Translation: CSTRAQGGGETQYF.

This clonotype has a count of ten or more. The chain recombines TRBV10-3 with TRBJ1-1; perhaps TRBD1 as D (5 bases). V lost 0 bases, J lost 3 bases, and 20 bases lay in between. The CDR3 covers 18 residues. CDR1 is ENHRY, CDR2 SYGVKD, per germline. The CDR3 here is CAISESLGGFERDTEAFF. For the CDR3, the DNA is TGTGCCATCAGTGAGTCCCTGGGGGGGTTCGAACGTGACACTGAAGCTTTCTTT.

This clonotype was seen a single time. The junction shows a germline mismatch at one end, possibly a read error. This rearrangement joins TRBV7-9 to TRBJ2-7; a possible D gene is TRBD2 (6 bases). The CDR3 spans 16 residues. Looked up from germline, CDR1 is SEHNR and CDR2 is FQNEAQ (reference sequence). The chain's CDR3 is CTSRRDSGTALGEQYF. CDR3 coding DNA: TGTACCAGCAGGCGGGACTCCGGGACTGCCCTTGGCGAGCAGTACTTC.

Regarding this clonotype: Without the conserved terminal phenylalanine or tryptophan, this CDR3 likely stems from a read error. The chain carries TRBV15 and TRBJ1-1; D is perhaps TRBD1 (5 bases). The CDR3 is 14 residues long. Looked up from germline, CDR1 is LNHNV and CDR2 is YYDKDF (reference sequence). Trimming stripped 3 bases from V and 1 base from J, with 9 bases between. The CDR3: CATSRGVTNTEAFL. The CDR3 DNA reads as TGTGCCACCAGCAGGGGGGTGACGAACACTGAAGCTTTCCTT.

V usage is TRBV15 and J usage is TRBJ1-2, with unresolved D. V was pared by 3 bases and J by 0 bases, with 8 bases between. The CDR3 loop spans 14 amino acids. CDR1 and CDR2 (germline): LNHNV, YYDKDF (reference sequence). CDR3 nucleotide sequence: TGTGCCACCAGCAGCGCGGGGACTAACTATGGCTACACCTTC. Its translation: CATSSAGTNYGYTF. Combining the CDR3 with reference TRBV15 and TRBJ1-2 gives the whole variable domain DAMVIQNPRYQVTQFGKPVTLSCSQTLNHNVMYWYQQKSSQAPKLLFHYYDKDFNNEADTPDNFQSRRPNTSFCFLDIRSPGLGDTAMYLCATSSAGTNYGYTFGSGTRLTVV.

As regards this clonotype: Since a much larger clone is just one base distant, this may be a read error. This chain uses TRBV5-6 with TRBJ2-7, with TRBD2 matching over 8 bases. CDR3 length: 15 residues. The germline V gene encodes CDR1 SGHDT and CDR2 YYEEEE. CDR3 in amino acids: CARSLAGRVPYEQYF. Here the CDR3 DNA reads TGTGCCAGAAGCTTAGCGGGACGGGTACCCTACGAGCAGTACTTC.

This clonotype was seen repeatedly, ten times or more. The chain uses TRBV5-6 and TRBJ2-5, with D perhaps matching TRBD1 or TRBD2 (5 bases each). From germline, CDR1 is SGHDT and CDR2 YYEEEE. This CDR3 is 18 amino acids long. The germline V and J ends were trimmed by 4 bases and 5 bases, with 27 bases remaining between them. The CDR3 DNA reads TGTGCCAGCAGCCACCGCCTCACTGGGGGAGTCAGCAAGGAGACCCAGTACTTC. Amino acid sequence: CASSHRLTGGVSKETQYF.

Notes on this clonotype: Since no conserved phenylalanine or tryptophan closes the CDR3, a read error is the likely cause. The limits of the CDR3 on the DNA are not certain, so only TCRdb's listed CDR3 is given. CDR3 loop: CASSLATT. The J gene is TRBJ1-6, the V gene TRBV11-3. Germline values: CDR1 SGHNT, CDR2 YENEEA. The CDR3 is 8 amino acids long, termini counted.

This clonotype showed up many times. A much more abundant neighbour one base away suggests this may be a read error. The rearrangement uses TRBV12-3 or TRBV12-4 and TRBJ2-5; TRBD1 matches 11 bases. Trimming at V came to 8 bases and at J to 1 base, leaving 0 bases not matched to a gene. The CDR3 is made up of 13 amino acids. For the CDR3, the DNA is TGTGCCAGCGGGACAGGGGGCCAAGAGACCCAGTACTTC. Protein product: CASGTGGQETQYF.

This chain connects TRBV4-3 to TRBJ1-2; 10 bases map to TRBD1. Germline values: CDR1 LGHNA, CDR2 YSLEER. This CDR3 is built from 18 residues. With 1 base clipped from V and 8 bases from J, the junction kept 16 bases outside the gene matches. This CDR3 is CASSQGWRGTGAFGGYTF. Here the CDR3 DNA reads TGCGCCAGCAGCCAAGGGTGGAGAGGGACAGGGGCGTTCGGGGGCTACACCTTC.

This clonotype occurred many times. The rearrangement uses TRBV7-9 and TRBJ1-1, with D unclear. The CDR3 length is 15 residues. V lost 5 bases to trimming and J lost 4 bases, with 17 bases between them. Germline V CDR1 and CDR2: SEHNR, FQNEAQ (reference sequence). CDR3 region: CASSARTGEGTEAFF. CDR3 bases: TGTGCCAGCAGCGCCCGGACCGGGGAGGGCACTGAAGCTTTCTTT.

In its sample, this clonotype was seen many times. The J gene is TRBJ1-5, the V gene TRBV12-3 or TRBV12-4, with TRBD1 matching 9 bases. The CDR3 contains 14 residues. The J segment lost 6 bases and the V segment lost 5 bases, leaving 5 bases of the junction unmatched. The CDR3 DNA follows: TGTGCCAGCAGTATACGGACAGGGGTTCAGCCCCAGCATTTT. Residues: CASSIRTGVQPQHF.

Comment on this clonotype: At one end the junction does not follow the germline gene, possibly because of a read error. This sequence joins TRBV5-4 and TRBJ2-5; tentatively, D is TRBD1 or TRBD2 (7 bases each). CDR3 length: 14 amino acids. Germline-derived CDR1 and CDR2 are SGHNT and YYREEE (reference sequence). The CDR3 nucleotides read TGTGTCAGCAGCTCAGGGGGGGGGCGCGAGACCCAGTACTTC. Its translation is CVSSSGGGRETQYF.

This clonotype was observed at least ten times. V is TRBV12-3 or TRBV12-4 and J is TRBJ1-2; D perhaps matches TRBD1 (5 bases). The ends were cut back, 5 bases at V and 0 bases at J, with 7 bases in the middle. This CDR3 contains 13 residues. The CDR3 reads CASSVGANYGYTF. The CDR3 DNA reads TGTGCCAGCAGTGTGGGGGCTAACTATGGCTACACCTTC.